The sequence of this TCR beta chain was determined in a study of shared clonotypes between healthy human individuals. Study findings and constraints: The study found about 5% of naive CD4 clonotypes shared across a few donors.

To note about this clone: The antigen is not known. Other DNA sequences in the sample encode the same CDR3.

Clones were read by immunoSEQ multiplex PCR, and TCRdb kept only the in-frame ones, dropping some. The sample contains over a million clones, about 96% of which appear only once. V lost 1 base to trimming and J lost 1 base, with 7 bases between them. The germline V gene has CDR1 SGHVS and CDR2 FQNEAQ. The CDR3 is 14 residues long. The sequencing input was naive CD4+ T cells sorted from blood. Subset noted: CD45RA+ positively selected. V and J are TRBV7-8 and TRBJ1-1; D is unclear. The sequence came from a man aged 25-45 years in good health. DNA for the CDR3: TGTGCCAGCAGCTTAGTGGCCGGGAACACTGAAGCTTTCTTT. Translation gives CASSLVAGNTEAFF.